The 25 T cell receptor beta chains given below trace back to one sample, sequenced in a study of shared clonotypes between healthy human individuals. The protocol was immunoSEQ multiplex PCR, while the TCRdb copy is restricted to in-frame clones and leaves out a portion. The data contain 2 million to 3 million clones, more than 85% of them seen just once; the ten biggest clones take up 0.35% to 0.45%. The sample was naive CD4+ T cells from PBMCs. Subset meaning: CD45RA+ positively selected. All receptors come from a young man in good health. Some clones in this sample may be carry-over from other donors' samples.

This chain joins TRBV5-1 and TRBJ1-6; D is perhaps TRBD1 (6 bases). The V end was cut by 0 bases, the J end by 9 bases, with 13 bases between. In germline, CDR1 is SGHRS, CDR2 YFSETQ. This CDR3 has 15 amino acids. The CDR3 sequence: CASSLAQGSGSPLHF. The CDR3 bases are TGCGCCAGCAGCTTGGCGCAGGGGAGTGGTTCACCCCTCCACTTT.

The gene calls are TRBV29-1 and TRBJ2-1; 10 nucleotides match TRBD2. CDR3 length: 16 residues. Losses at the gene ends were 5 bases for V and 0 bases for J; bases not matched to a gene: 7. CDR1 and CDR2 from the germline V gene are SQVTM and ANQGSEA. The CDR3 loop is CSVSSGLAYSYNEQFF. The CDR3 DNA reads TGCAGCGTTTCCTCGGGACTAGCGTACTCCTACAATGAGCAGTTCTTC.

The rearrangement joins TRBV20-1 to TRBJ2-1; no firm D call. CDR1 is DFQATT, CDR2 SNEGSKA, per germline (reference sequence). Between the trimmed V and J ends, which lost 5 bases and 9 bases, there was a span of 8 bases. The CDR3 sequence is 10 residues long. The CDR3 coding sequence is TGCAGTGCTGTTAAGGGTGAGCAGTTCTTC. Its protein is CSAVKGEQFF.

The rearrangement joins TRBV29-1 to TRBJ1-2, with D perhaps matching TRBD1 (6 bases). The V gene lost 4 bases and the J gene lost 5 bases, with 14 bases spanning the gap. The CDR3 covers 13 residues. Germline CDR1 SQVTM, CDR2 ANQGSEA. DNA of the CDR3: TGCAGCGTTGCCCCGACAGGAAGTTATGGCTACACCTTC. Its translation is CSVAPTGSYGYTF.

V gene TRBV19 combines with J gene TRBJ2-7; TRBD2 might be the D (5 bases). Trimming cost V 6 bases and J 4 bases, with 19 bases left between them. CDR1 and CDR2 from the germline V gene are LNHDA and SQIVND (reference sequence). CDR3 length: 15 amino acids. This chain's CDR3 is CASRRTSRARYEQYF. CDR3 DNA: TGTGCCAGTAGACGGACTTCACGGGCCAGGTACGAGCAGTACTTC.

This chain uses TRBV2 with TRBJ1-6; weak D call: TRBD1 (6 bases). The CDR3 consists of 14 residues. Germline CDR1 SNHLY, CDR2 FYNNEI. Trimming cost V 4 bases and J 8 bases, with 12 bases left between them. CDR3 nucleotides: TGTGCCAGCAGTGTGCAGGGGCCCGATTCACCCCTCCACTTT. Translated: CASSVQGPDSPLHF.

In DNA form, the CDR3 reads TGTGCCAGCTCACCCGACTTCATAACGGGAAACACCATATATTTT. Protein product: CASSPDFITGNTIYF. The rearrangement uses TRBV18 and TRBJ1-3; the D is unclear. This CDR3 is built from 15 residues. Trimming left V 3 bases short and J 4 bases short, with 13 bases between. Germline CDR1 KGHSH, CDR2 LQKENI.

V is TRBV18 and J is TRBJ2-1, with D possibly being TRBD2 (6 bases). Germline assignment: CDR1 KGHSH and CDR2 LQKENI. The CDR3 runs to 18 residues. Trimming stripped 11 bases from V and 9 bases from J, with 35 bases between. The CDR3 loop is CAGGRGGRSPWGISEQFF. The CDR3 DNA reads TGTGCCGGAGGGCGGGGCGGCCGATCGCCCTGGGGTATAAGTGAGCAGTTCTTC.

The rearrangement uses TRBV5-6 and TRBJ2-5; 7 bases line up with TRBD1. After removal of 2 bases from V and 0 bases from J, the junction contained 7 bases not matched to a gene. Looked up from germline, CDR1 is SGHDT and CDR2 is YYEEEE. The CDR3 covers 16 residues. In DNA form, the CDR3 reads TGTGCCAGCAGCTTTTCTGGACAGGCCTACCAAGAGACCCAGTACTTC. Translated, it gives CASSFSGQAYQETQYF.

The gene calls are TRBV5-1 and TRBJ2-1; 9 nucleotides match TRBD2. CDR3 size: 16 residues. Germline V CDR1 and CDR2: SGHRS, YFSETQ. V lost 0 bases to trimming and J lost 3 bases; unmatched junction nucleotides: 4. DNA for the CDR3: TGCGCCAGCAGCTTGGATCCGACTAGCGGCTACAATGAGCAGTTCTTC. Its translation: CASSLDPTSGYNEQFF.

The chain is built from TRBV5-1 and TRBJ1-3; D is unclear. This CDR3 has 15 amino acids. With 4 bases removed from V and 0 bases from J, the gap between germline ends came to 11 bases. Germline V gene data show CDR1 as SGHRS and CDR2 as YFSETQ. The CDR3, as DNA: TGCGCCAGCAGCGGTAGTGGGTACTCTGGAAACACCATATATTTT. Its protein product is CASSGSGYSGNTIYF.

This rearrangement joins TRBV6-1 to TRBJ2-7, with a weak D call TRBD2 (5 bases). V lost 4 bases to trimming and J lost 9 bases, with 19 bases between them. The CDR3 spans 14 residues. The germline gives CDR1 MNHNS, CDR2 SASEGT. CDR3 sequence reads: CASSARDPIIGQYF. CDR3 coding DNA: TGTGCCAGCAGTGCTCGGGATCCCATCATAGGGCAGTACTTC.

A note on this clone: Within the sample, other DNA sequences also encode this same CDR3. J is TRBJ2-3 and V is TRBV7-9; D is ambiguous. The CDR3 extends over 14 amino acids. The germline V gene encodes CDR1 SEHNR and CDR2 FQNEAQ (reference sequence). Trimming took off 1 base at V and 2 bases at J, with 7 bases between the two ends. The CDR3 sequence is CASSLGRSTDTQYF. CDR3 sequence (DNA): TGTGCCAGCAGCTTAGGCCGGTCCACAGATACGCAGTATTTT.

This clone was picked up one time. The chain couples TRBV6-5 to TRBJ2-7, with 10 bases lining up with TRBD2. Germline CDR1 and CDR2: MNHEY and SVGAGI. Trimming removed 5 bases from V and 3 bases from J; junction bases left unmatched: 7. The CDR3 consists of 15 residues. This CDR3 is CASSPRLAGDYEQYF. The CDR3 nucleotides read TGTGCCAGCAGTCCCCGGCTAGCGGGAGACTACGAGCAGTACTTC.

The CDR3 loop reads CASSGTRNRNQPQHF. In DNA, the CDR3 is TGTGCCAGCAGTGGGACTCGGAATCGCAATCAGCCCCAGCATTTT. V usage is TRBV6-1 and J usage is TRBJ1-5, with D uncertain. This CDR3 comprises 15 residues. CDR1 MNHNS and CDR2 SASEGT come from the germline V gene. With 4 bases removed from V and 2 bases from J, the gap between germline ends came to 12 bases.

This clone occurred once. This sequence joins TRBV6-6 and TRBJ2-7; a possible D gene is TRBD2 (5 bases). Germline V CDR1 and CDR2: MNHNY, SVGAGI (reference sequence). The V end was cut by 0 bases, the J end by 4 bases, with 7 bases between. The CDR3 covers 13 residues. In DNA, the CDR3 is TGTGCCAGCAGTTACTCGGACTTGTACGAGCAGTACTTC. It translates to CASSYSDLYEQYF.

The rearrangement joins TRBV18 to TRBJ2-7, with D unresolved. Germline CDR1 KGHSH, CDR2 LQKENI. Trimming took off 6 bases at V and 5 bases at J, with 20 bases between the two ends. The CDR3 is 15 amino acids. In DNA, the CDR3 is TGTGCCAGCTCCCTCATGGGTCGCCCTGGGGACGAGCAGTACTTC. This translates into CASSLMGRPGDEQYF. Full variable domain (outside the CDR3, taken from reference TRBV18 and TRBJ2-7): NAGVMQNPRHLVRRRGQEARLRCSPMKGHSHVYWYRQLPEEGLKFMVYLQKENIIDESGMPKERFSAEFPKEGPSILRIQQVVRGDSAAYFCASSLMGRPGDEQYFGPGTRLTVT.

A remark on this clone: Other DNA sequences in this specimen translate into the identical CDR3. The DNA for the CDR3 is TGTGCCAGCAGCTACAATGAGCAGTTCTTC. Amino acids: CASSYNEQFF. The chain has TRBV6-1 and TRBJ2-1; D not resolved. V lost 6 bases, J lost 3 bases, and 0 bases lay in between. This CDR3 comprises 10 residues. Germline values: CDR1 MNHNS, CDR2 SASEGT.

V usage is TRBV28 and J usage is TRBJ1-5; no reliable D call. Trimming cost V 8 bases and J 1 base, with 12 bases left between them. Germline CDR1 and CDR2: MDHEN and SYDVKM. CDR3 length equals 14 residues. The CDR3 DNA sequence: TGTGCCAGCGTATCCTTCCAAAGCAATCAGCCCCAGCATTTT. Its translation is CASVSFQSNQPQHF.

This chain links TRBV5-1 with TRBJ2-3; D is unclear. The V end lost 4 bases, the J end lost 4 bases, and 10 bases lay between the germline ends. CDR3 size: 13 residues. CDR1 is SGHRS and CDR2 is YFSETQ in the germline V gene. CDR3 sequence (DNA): TGCGCCAGCAGCGAACCTAGTTCAGATACGCAGTATTTT. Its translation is CASSEPSSDTQYF. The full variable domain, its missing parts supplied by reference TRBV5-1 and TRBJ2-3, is KAGVTQTPRYLIKTRGQQVTLSCSPISGHRSVSWYQQTPGQGLQFLFEYFSETQRNKGNFPGRFSGRQFSNSRSEMNVSTLELGDSALYLCASSEPSSDTQYFGPGTRLTVL.

CDR3 loop: CASSVAPAGNEQFF. CDR3 DNA sequence: TGTGCCAGCAGCGTTGCTCCAGCGGGGAATGAGCAGTTCTTC. The chain is built from TRBV9 and TRBJ2-1, with TRBD2 identical over 7 bases. The CDR3 is 14 residues long. CDR1 SGDLS and CDR2 YYNGEE come from the germline V gene. The V segment lost 2 bases and the J segment 7 bases; nucleotides outside the gene matches: 6.

CDR3 sequence (DNA): TGCGCCAGCAGCTTAATCCCGACAGGGATGTCAGGAGCTTTCTTT. Translating gives CASSLIPTGMSGAFF. The chain joins TRBV5-1 to TRBJ1-1; 7 nucleotides align to TRBD1. Germline V CDR1 and CDR2: SGHRS, YFSETQ. With V trimmed by 2 bases and J by 10 bases, 14 bases remained unmatched. The length of the CDR3 is 15 residues.

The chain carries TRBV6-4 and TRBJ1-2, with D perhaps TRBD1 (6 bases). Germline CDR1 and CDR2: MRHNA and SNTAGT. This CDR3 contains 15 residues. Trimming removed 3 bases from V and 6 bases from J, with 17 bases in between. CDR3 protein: CASSDFGQPGNGYTF. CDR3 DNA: TGTGCCAGCAGTGATTTCGGACAGCCGGGAAATGGCTACACCTTC.

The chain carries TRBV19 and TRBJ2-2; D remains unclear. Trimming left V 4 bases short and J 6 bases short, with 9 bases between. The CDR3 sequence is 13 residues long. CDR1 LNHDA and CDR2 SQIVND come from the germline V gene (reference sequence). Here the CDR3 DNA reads TGTGCCAGTAGTACGACTTCTCCCGGGGAGCTGTTTTTT. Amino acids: CASSTTSPGELFF.

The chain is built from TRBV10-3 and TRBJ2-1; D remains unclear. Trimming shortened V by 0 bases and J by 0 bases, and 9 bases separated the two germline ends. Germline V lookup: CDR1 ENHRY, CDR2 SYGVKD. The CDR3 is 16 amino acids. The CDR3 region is CAISESLAHSYNEQFF. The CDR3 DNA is TGTGCCATCAGTGAGTCTTTAGCCCACTCCTACAATGAGCAGTTCTTC.